These 8 T cell receptor beta chains were all obtained from the same sample, sequenced in a study of shared clonotypes between healthy human individuals. Clones were sequenced by immunoSEQ multiplex PCR, and TCRdb holds only the in-frame ones, with some missing. The sample contains over a million clones, more than 75% of which appear only once. The specimen was memory CD4+ T cells from PBMCs. Specified subset: CD45RA-negative fraction. All receptors come from a man younger than 35 in good health. Some clones in this sample may be carry-over from other donors' samples.

The gene calls are TRBV28 and TRBJ2-3; possible D gene TRBD1, 6 bases. This CDR3 has 19 residues. V was cut by 7 bases and J by 1 base, with 27 bases left in between. The germline CDR1 and CDR2 sequences are MDHEN and SYDVKM. The CDR3 loop is CASTPGLVFADRGTDTQYF. Written as DNA, the CDR3 is TGTGCCAGCACCCCGGGTCTCGTTTTCGCGGACAGAGGCACAGATACGCAGTATTTT.

The chain combines TRBV6-1 with TRBJ1-4, with a weak D call TRBD1 (5 bases). CDR1 and CDR2 from the germline V gene are MNHNS and SASEGT. CDR3 length: 14 amino acids. The V and J ends lost 7 bases and 0 bases respectively, with 9 bases between them. The CDR3 nucleotides are TGTGCCAGCACCCGGGACCCAACTAATGAAAAACTGTTTTTT. Translated: CASTRDPTNEKLFF.

The rearrangement links TRBV7-2 to TRBJ2-3; TRBD2 is a possible D gene (6 bases). Germline-derived CDR1 and CDR2 are SGHTA and FQGNSA. CDR3 length equals 13 residues. Deletions cut 5 bases from V and 6 bases from J, with 12 bases between. CDR3 DNA sequence: TGTGCCAGCAGCCTTATGACTAGGGATACGCAGTATTTT. It specifies CASSLMTRDTQYF.

CDR3 bases: TGTGCCAGCCAGACAGGCGGTCGCGCGGGGTCCCAGTACTTC. Amino acid sequence: CASQTGGRAGSQYF. The chain joins TRBV2 to TRBJ2-5; TRBD1 or TRBD2 may be the D gene (6 bases each). The CDR3 loop spans 14 amino acids. Per the germline V gene, CDR1 is SNHLY and CDR2 is FYNNEI. The V gene lost 8 bases and the J gene lost 9 bases, with 22 bases spanning the gap.

The chain couples TRBV5-4 to TRBJ2-2; 16 bases are a match to TRBD2. Per the germline V gene, CDR1 is SGHNT and CDR2 is YYREEE (reference sequence). Trimming removed 4 bases from V and 0 bases from J; junction bases left unmatched: 3. The CDR3 runs 18 residues. Written as DNA, the CDR3 is TGTGCCAGCAGCCCAGGGACTAGCGGGAGGGCGAACACCGGGGAGCTGTTTTTT. Translated: CASSPGTSGRANTGELFF.

The rearrangement joins TRBV2 to TRBJ2-7, with unresolved D. V was pared by 8 bases and J by 3 bases, with 14 bases between. Germline CDR1 is SNHLY and CDR2 is FYNNEI. The CDR3 covers 13 residues. CDR3 protein: CASSRQRRYEQYF. CDR3 nucleotide sequence: TGTGCCAGCTCCCGGCAGAGGCGCTACGAGCAGTACTTC. Combining the CDR3 with reference TRBV2 and TRBJ2-7 gives the whole variable domain EPEVTQTPSHQVTQMGQEVILRCVPISNHLYFYWYRQILGQKVEFLVSFYNNEISEKSEIFDDQFSVERPDGSNFTLKIRSTKLEDSAMYFCASSRQRRYEQYFGPGTRLTVT.

V usage is TRBV5-1 and J usage is TRBJ2-1; 11 nucleotides align to TRBD2. The trim removed 7 bases at V and 4 bases at J, leaving 7 bases unmatched. CDR3 length equals 15 residues. Germline V lookup: CDR1 SGHRS, CDR2 YFSETQ. CDR3: CASYPTSGSYNEQFF. Written as DNA, the CDR3 is TGCGCCAGCTACCCCACTAGCGGGAGTTACAATGAGCAGTTCTTC.

Only a few counts were recorded for this clone. J is TRBJ2-1 and V is TRBV12-5; D possibly corresponds to TRBD2 (6 bases). The CDR3 extends over 14 amino acids. From germline, CDR1 is LGHNT and CDR2 FRNRAP. The germline V and J ends were trimmed by 3 bases and 3 bases, with 9 bases remaining between them. This CDR3 reads CASGFGGDYNEQFF. In DNA form, the CDR3 reads TGTGCTAGTGGTTTCGGGGGAGACTACAATGAGCAGTTCTTC.